The 3 T cell receptor beta chains below all came from one sample that was sequenced in a study of metastatic and nonmetastatic thyroid tumors. TCRdb re-analyzed the PCR reads through MiXCR. The data hold about 15,000 clones, with about 23% observed a single time. No patient had received any treatment before thyroid surgery. The sequencing sample was made of tumor tissue. These receptors all stem from a female donor with papillary thyroid cancer or a benign thyroid nodule (not recorded which). Some clones in this sample may be carry-over from other donors' samples.

In this sample, this clone turned up many times. The V call is TRBV15, the J call TRBJ2-3; 9 bases are a match to TRBD2. Germline V CDR1 and CDR2: LNHNV, YYDKDF (reference sequence). The ends lost 3 bases at V and 4 bases at J; junction bases unmatched: 5. This CDR3 is built from 15 residues. CDR3 protein: CATSSKGLASDTQYF. DNA of the CDR3: TGTGCCACCAGCAGCAAGGGACTAGCCTCAGATACGCAGTATTTT. Full variable domain (missing parts from reference TRBV15 and TRBJ2-3): DAMVIQNPRYQVTQFGKPVTLSCSQTLNHNVMYWYQQKSSQAPKLLFHYYDKDFNNEADTPDNFQSRRPNTSFCFLDIRSPGLGDTAMYLCATSSKGLASDTQYFGPGTRLTVL.

DNA for the CDR3: TGCGCCAGCAGCCAAGAGGACGGGGGACTCACCGGGGAGCTGTTTTTT. Amino acid sequence: CASSQEDGGLTGELFF. The chain is built from TRBV4-1 and TRBJ2-2, with a tentative D call TRBD2 (6 bases). V lost 0 bases and J lost 4, with 12 bases in between. The CDR3 runs to 16 residues. CDR1 is MGHRA, CDR2 YSYEKL, per germline.

This clone was observed at least ten times. CDR3 amino acids: CASSLLGTGRNTQYF. CDR3 DNA: TGTGCCAGCAGCTTGTTAGGGACAGGGAGGAATACGCAGTATTTT. The gene calls are TRBV12-3 or TRBV12-4 and TRBJ2-3; TRBD1 matches 9 bases. The CDR3 has 15 amino acids. With V trimmed by 6 bases and J by 7 bases, 11 bases remained unmatched.